This T cell receptor (beta chain) was identified in a study of early T cells in non-severe SARS-CoV-2 infection. At the level of the study: Sequenced bulk RNA came from whole blood that was unsorted, and chains were unpaired.

Study-level points and caveats: Matching with VDJdb favored anti-spike CD8 responses (missing private and CD4 specificities).

Each single cDNA molecule received a unique molecular identifier. TCRdb ran MiXCR on the 5' RACE reads and lists one entry per CDR3 protein. This table has about 46,000 distinct CDR3 sequences, approximately 5.9% appearing once. V was shortened by 3 bases and J by 0 bases, with 8 bases between the two germline ends. CDR1 is SNHLY and CDR2 is FYNNEI in the germline V gene. The CDR3 has 15 amino acids. Concerning this clonotype: Its antigen remains unidentified.

J is TRBJ1-4 and V is TRBV2; D unresolved. The material sequenced was whole blood, taken at baseline. The clonotype originates from an adult who was a healthcare worker with PCR-confirmed SARS-CoV-2 infection or an uninfected control (not recorded which). CDR3 coding DNA: TGTGCCAGCAGTGACAGACAACCAACTAATGAAAAACTGTTTTTT. Translation: CASSDRQPTNEKLFF.